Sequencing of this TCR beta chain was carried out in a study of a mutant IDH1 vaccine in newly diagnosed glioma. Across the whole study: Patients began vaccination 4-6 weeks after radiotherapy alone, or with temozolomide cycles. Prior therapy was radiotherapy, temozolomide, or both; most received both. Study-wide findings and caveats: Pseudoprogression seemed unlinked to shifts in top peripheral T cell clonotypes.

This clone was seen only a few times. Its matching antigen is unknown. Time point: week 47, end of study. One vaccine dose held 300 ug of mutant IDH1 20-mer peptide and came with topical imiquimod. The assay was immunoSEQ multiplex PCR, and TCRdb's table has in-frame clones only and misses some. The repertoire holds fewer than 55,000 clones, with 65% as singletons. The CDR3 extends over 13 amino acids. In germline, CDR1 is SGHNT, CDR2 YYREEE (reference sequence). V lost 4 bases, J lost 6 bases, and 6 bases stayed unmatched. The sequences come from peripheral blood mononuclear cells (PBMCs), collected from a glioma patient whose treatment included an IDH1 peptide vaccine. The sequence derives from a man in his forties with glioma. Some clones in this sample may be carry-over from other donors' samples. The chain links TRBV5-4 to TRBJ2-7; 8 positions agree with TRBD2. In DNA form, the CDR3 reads TGTGCCAGCAGCCTCGGGCGGGGGGTCGAGCAGTACTTC. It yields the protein CASSLGRGVEQYF. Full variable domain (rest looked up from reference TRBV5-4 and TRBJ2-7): ETGVTQSPTHLIKTRGQQVTLRCSSQSGHNTVSWYQQALGQGPQFIFQYYREEENGRGNFPPRFSGLQFPNYSSELNVNALELDDSALYLCASSLGRGVEQYFGPGTRLTVT.